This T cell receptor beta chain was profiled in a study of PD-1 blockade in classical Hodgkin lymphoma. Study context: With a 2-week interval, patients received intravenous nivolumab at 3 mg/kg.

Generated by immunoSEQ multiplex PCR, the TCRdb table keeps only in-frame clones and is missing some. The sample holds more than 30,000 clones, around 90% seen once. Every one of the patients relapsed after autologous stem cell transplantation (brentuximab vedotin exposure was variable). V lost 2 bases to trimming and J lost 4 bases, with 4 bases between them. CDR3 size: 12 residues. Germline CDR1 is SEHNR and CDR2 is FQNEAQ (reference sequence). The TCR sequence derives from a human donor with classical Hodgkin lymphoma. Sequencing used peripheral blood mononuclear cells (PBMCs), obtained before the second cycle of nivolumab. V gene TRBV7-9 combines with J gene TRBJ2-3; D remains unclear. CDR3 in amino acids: CASSLWADTQYF. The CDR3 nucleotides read TGTGCCAGCAGCTTATGGGCAGATACGCAGTATTTT.